These 24 T cell receptor beta chains were sequenced from one sample in a study of siplizumab effects on memory and regulatory T cells. This table comes from immunoSEQ multiplex PCR, and its TCRdb copy is limited to in-frame clones, with some not included. The repertoire consists of about 100,000 clones, with roughly 92% occurring once and the leading ten covering roughly 0.61%. What was sequenced was Tregs sorted from blood. The receptors derive from a human donor in good health.

V is TRBV29-1 and J is TRBJ2-7; TRBD2 might be the D (5 bases). The germline V gene has CDR1 SQVTM and CDR2 ANQGSEA. This CDR3 has 13 amino acids. Trimming took off 5 bases at V and 3 bases at J, with 14 bases between the two ends. This CDR3 reads CSVTGSGFYEQYF. As DNA, the CDR3 is TGCAGCGTTACTGGCAGCGGATTCTACGAGCAGTACTTC.

The chain combines TRBV5-1 with TRBJ2-3, with D hard to call. The CDR3 contains 19 residues. V lost 5 bases, J lost 2 bases, and 27 bases lay in between. Germline lookup yields CDR1 SGHRS and CDR2 YFSETQ. CDR3 sequence: CASRYVSGSSTAATDTQYF. The DNA of the CDR3 is TGCGCCAGCAGATACGTTTCCGGCAGCTCAACCGCCGCCACAGATACGCAGTATTTT. The complete variable domain, with remaining parts taken from reference TRBV5-1 and TRBJ2-3, reads KAGVTQTPRYLIKTRGQQVTLSCSPISGHRSVSWYQQTPGQGLQFLFEYFSETQRNKGNFPGRFSGRQFSNSRSEMNVSTLELGDSALYLCASRYVSGSSTAATDTQYFGPGTRLTVL.

This rearrangement joins TRBV5-1 to TRBJ2-5; D possibly corresponds to TRBD1 (6 bases). This CDR3 comprises 13 residues. The V gene's germline CDR1 is SGHRS and CDR2 YFSETQ. With 4 bases removed from V and 4 bases from J, the gap between germline ends came to 11 bases. CDR3 residues: CASSPGQRETQYF. For the CDR3, the DNA is TGCGCCAGCAGCCCAGGACAGAGAGAGACCCAGTACTTC.

The rearrangement joins TRBV28 to TRBJ2-7; 9 nucleotides align to TRBD2. The CDR3 loop spans 18 amino acids. V lost 3 bases to trimming and J lost 2 bases; unmatched junction nucleotides: 14. From germline, CDR1 is MDHEN and CDR2 SYDVKM. The CDR3 nucleotides are TGTGCCAGCAGTTTCGTCGTGGCGGGAGGGCCCGGCCCCTACGAGCAGTACTTC. It yields the protein CASSFVVAGGPGPYEQYF.

The DNA for the CDR3 is TGTGCCAGCAGCCTATGGTACGGAAACTATGGCTACACCTTC. Residues: CASSLWYGNYGYTF. This sequence joins TRBV5-6 and TRBJ1-2, with no clear D. CDR3 length: 14 amino acids. CDR1 and CDR2 (germline): SGHDT, YYEEEE. V was clipped by 4 bases and J by 2 bases, with 12 bases between them.

J is TRBJ1-1 and V is TRBV10-2; 8 nucleotides match TRBD1. The germline V gene encodes CDR1 WSHSY and CDR2 SAAADI. J was trimmed by 11 bases and V by 4 bases; bases with no gene match: 9. The CDR3 runs 13 residues. The CDR3: CASSGGQGESAFF. Written as DNA, the CDR3 is TGCGCCAGCAGTGGAGGACAGGGTGAATCGGCTTTCTTT.

The chain combines TRBV20-1 with TRBJ2-7; D perhaps matches TRBD1 (5 bases). The germline CDR1 and CDR2 sequences are DFQATT and SNEGSKA (reference sequence). The CDR3 spans 11 residues. V was cut by 3 bases and J by 4 bases, with 7 bases left in between. The CDR3 loop is CSASPGYEQYF. The DNA for the CDR3 is TGCAGTGCTAGTCCAGGGTACGAGCAGTACTTC.

This chain joins TRBV11-2 and TRBJ1-3; no clear D gene. Trimming took off 4 bases at V and 4 bases at J, with 20 bases between the two ends. This CDR3 is built from 17 residues. The germline V gene encodes CDR1 SGHAT and CDR2 FQNNGV. The CDR3 nucleotides are TGTGCCAGCAGCTCAATAGGGATGCGACGATCCGGAAACACCATATATTTT. It translates to CASSSIGMRRSGNTIYF.

The V call is TRBV5-4, the J call TRBJ2-4; no clear D gene. The CDR3 length is 14 residues. Germline V CDR1 and CDR2: SGHNT, YYREEE (reference sequence). V lost 3 bases and J lost 0, with 7 bases in between. The CDR3 loop is CASSSEIAKNIQYF. The CDR3 DNA sequence: TGTGCCAGCAGCTCTGAGATAGCCAAAAACATTCAGTACTTC.

The chain is built from TRBV5-6 and TRBJ2-2; 7 bases map to TRBD1. After removal of 5 bases from V and 6 bases from J, the junction contained 4 bases not matched to a gene. The CDR3 covers 13 residues. Germline loops: CDR1 SGHDT, CDR2 YYEEEE. For the CDR3, the DNA is TGTGCCAGCAGAACAGGGGCGGCCGGGGAGCTGTTTTTT. As protein: CASRTGAAGELFF.

The V call is TRBV21-1, the J call TRBJ2-1; the table's TRBD2 call for D was not verified on the DNA. TRBV21-1 is given as a pseudogene. This CDR3 is 15 amino acids long. CDR3 sequence: CASFGTSGNAVEQFF. CDR3 coding DNA: TGTGCCAGCTTCGGGACTAGCGGGAACGCGGTTGAGCAGTTCTTC.

This chain uses TRBV30 with TRBJ2-7; TRBD1 aligns across 9 bases. V lost 5 bases to trimming and J lost 3 bases; unmatched junction nucleotides: 8. The CDR3 is made up of 14 amino acids. The germline V gene encodes CDR1 GTSNPN and CDR2 SVGIG (reference sequence). The CDR3 loop is CAWEPGQGDYEQYF. DNA for the CDR3: TGTGCCTGGGAACCGGGACAGGGAGACTACGAGCAGTACTTC. The full variable domain, in which reference TRBV30 and TRBJ2-7 provide the parts outside the CDR3, is SQTIHQWPATLVQPVGSPLSLECTVEGTSNPNLYWYRQAAGRGLQLLFYSVGIGQISSEVPQNLSASRPQDRQFILSSKKLLLSDSGFYLCAWEPGQGDYEQYFGPGTRLTVT.

This chain links TRBV15 with TRBJ2-5; D is uncertain. In germline, CDR1 is LNHNV, CDR2 YYDKDF (reference sequence). The V end was cut by 0 bases, the J end by 1 base, with 9 bases between. The CDR3 contains 15 residues. The CDR3 spells CATSRDYPSQETQYF. CDR3 in DNA: TGTGCCACCAGCAGAGATTATCCAAGCCAAGAGACCCAGTACTTC.

This chain joins TRBV5-1 and TRBJ2-2; D is unclear. CDR1 and CDR2 (germline): SGHRS, YFSETQ. This CDR3 region has 13 residues. Trimming left V 7 bases short and J 7 bases short, with 14 bases between. DNA of the CDR3: TGCGCCAGCGGACCTCTTGCGAGCGGGGAGCTGTTTTTT. Translation: CASGPLASGELFF. Drawing the rest from reference TRBV5-1 and TRBJ2-2, the complete variable domain is KAGVTQTPRYLIKTRGQQVTLSCSPISGHRSVSWYQQTPGQGLQFLFEYFSETQRNKGNFPGRFSGRQFSNSRSEMNVSTLELGDSALYLCASGPLASGELFFGEGSRLTVL.

The V call is TRBV5-4, the J call TRBJ1-2; D possibly corresponds to TRBD1 (5 bases). This CDR3 contains 14 residues. Germline CDR1 and CDR2: SGHNT and YYREEE (reference sequence). V gave up 2 bases and J gave up 3 bases, with 11 bases separating them. The CDR3, as DNA: TGTGCCAGCAGCTTCCAGGGTCGGGACTATGGCTACACCTTC. Its translation is CASSFQGRDYGYTF.

The V and J genes are TRBV10-2 and TRBJ1-4; D possibly corresponds to TRBD1 (6 bases). V gave up 4 bases and J gave up 2 bases, with 14 bases separating them. Germline lookup yields CDR1 WSHSY and CDR2 SAAADI. The CDR3 runs to 16 residues. The CDR3 protein is CASSGTARLTNEKLFF. Here the CDR3 DNA reads TGCGCCAGCAGTGGGACAGCGCGGCTGACTAATGAAAAACTGTTTTTT.

The gene calls are TRBV11-2 and TRBJ2-4, with D possibly matching TRBD1 (6 bases). The germline V gene encodes CDR1 SGHAT and CDR2 FQNNGV. Trimming removed 2 bases at V and 6 bases at J, with 23 bases between. This CDR3 is 18 amino acids long. DNA of the CDR3: TGTGCCAGCAGCTTAAGGTTTGGGGGCCAAGGGGCTGGAAACATTCAGTACTTC. Its protein is CASSLRFGGQGAGNIQYF.

The chain employs TRBV9 and TRBJ2-1; 7 nucleotides match TRBD1. This CDR3 is 14 amino acids long. The J segment lost 8 bases and the V segment lost 0 bases, leaving 5 bases of the junction unmatched. Germline V gene sequence: CDR1 SGDLS, CDR2 YYNGEE. CDR3 amino acids: CASSVGQGWDEQFF. The CDR3 nucleotides read TGTGCCAGCAGCGTAGGACAGGGTTGGGATGAGCAGTTCTTC.

The V and J genes are TRBV5-4 and TRBJ2-5; TRBD2 might be the D (5 bases). Between the trimmed V and J ends, which lost 0 bases and 5 bases, there was a span of 11 bases. CDR3 length: 14 amino acids. Germline loops: CDR1 SGHNT, CDR2 YYREEE (reference sequence). The CDR3 spells CASSLARRRETQYF. DNA for the CDR3: TGTGCCAGCAGCTTGGCAAGGCGGAGGGAGACCCAGTACTTC.

The chain recombines TRBV5-1 with TRBJ2-3, with 7 positions matching TRBD2. This CDR3 is 16 amino acids long. The J segment lost 4 bases and the V segment lost 4 bases, leaving 12 bases of the junction unmatched. The germline CDR1 and CDR2 sequences are SGHRS and YFSETQ. DNA of the CDR3: TGCGCCAGCAGCCCCCGGCGAACTAGCGTATCAGATACGCAGTATTTT. The encoded protein is CASSPRRTSVSDTQYF.

This clone appeared once. This CDR3 reads CASSQSLTGNEQFF. DNA of the CDR3: TGCGCCAGCAGCCAAAGCCTAACAGGGAATGAGCAGTTCTTC. This chain uses TRBV5-1 with TRBJ2-1, with TRBD1 as a possible D gene (6 bases). Looked up from germline, CDR1 is SGHRS and CDR2 is YFSETQ. The CDR3 is 14 amino acids. V gave up 4 bases and J gave up 7 bases, with 15 bases separating them.

This rearrangement joins TRBV6-4 to TRBJ2-1; 7 bases are shared with TRBD2. The junction had 6 bases not matched to a gene; V was cut back by 3 bases and J by 4 bases. The CDR3 loop spans 15 amino acids. From germline, CDR1 is MRHNA and CDR2 SNTAGT. DNA for the CDR3: TGTGCCAGCAGTGAGTACCAGGGAGGGTACAATGAGCAGTTCTTC. It translates to CASSEYQGGYNEQFF.

The chain carries TRBV5-1 and TRBJ2-1, with 8 bases identical to TRBD1. The CDR3 loop spans 16 amino acids. J was trimmed by 7 bases and V by 5 bases; bases with no gene match: 14. The germline V gene has CDR1 SGHRS and CDR2 YFSETQ. For the CDR3, the DNA is TGCGCCAGCAGAGGTGTTTACAGGGGGTCTTTGAATGAGCAGTTCTTC. Protein: CASRGVYRGSLNEQFF.

The chain couples TRBV12-5 to TRBJ1-1; no definite D call. Germline loops: CDR1 LGHNT, CDR2 FRNRAP. The V end lost 2 bases, the J end lost 6 bases, and 19 bases lay between the germline ends. The CDR3 runs to 16 residues. Here the CDR3 reads CASGLSGMGRVAEAFF. CDR3 nucleotide sequence: TGTGCTAGTGGTTTGTCTGGGATGGGGAGGGTTGCTGAAGCTTTCTTT. The whole variable domain, filled in from reference TRBV12-5 and TRBJ1-1, reads DARVTQTPRHKVTEMGQEVTMRCQPILGHNTVFWYRQTMMQGLELLAYFRNRAPLDDSGMPKDRFSAEMPDATLATLKIQPSEPRDSAVYFCASGLSGMGRVAEAFFGQGTRLTVV.